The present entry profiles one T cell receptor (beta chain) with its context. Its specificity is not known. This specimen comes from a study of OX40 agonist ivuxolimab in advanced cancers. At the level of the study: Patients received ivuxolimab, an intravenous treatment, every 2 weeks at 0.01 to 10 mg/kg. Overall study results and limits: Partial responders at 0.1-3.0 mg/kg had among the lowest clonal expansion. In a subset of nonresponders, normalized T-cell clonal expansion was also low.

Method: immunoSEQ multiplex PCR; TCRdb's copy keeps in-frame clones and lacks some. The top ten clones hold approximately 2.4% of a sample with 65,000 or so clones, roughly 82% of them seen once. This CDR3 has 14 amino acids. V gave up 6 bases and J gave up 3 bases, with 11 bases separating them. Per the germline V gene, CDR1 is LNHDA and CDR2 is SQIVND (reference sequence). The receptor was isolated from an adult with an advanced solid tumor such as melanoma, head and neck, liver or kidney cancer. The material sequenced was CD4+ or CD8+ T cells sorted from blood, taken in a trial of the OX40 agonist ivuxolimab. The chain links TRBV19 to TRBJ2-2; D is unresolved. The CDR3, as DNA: TGTGCCAGTAGGTCTGACCCGGACACCGGGGAGCTGTTTTTT. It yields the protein CASRSDPDTGELFF.